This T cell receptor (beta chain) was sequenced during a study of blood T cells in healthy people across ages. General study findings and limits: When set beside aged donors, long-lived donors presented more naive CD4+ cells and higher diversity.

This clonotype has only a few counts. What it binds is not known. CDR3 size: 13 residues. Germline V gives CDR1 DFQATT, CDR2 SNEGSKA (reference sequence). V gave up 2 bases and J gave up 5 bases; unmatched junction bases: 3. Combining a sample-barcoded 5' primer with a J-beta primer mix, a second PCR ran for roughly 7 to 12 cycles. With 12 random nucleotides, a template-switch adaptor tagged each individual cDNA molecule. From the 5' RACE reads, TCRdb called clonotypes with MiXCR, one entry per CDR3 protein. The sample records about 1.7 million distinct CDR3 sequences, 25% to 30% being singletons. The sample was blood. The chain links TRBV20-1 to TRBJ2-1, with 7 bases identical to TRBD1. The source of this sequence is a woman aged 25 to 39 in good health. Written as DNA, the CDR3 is TGCAGTGCTAGACCGGGACAGAACAATGAGCAGTTCTTC. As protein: CSARPGQNNEQFF.